The rows below give T cell receptor beta chains drawn from one sample of a study of TIL therapy for anti-PD-1-resistant metastatic lung cancer. The protocol was immunoSEQ multiplex PCR, while the TCRdb copy is restricted to in-frame clones and leaves out a portion. The sample shows fewer than 65,000 clones, 81% of them seen only once. The specimen was blood, collected at baseline. These receptors were obtained from a person aged 25 to 80 with non-small cell lung cancer. Both conserved end residues are trimmed from each CDR3. The order of the fields is D gene, clone size, V gene, J gene, CDR3 protein. D genes are given only for firm matches. Clone sizes are given selectively: once, few, many, or a class where the clone is expanded.

-	-	TRBV14	TRBJ2-1	ASSQDWLPRSDEQF
TRBD2	-	TRBV4-1	TRBJ2-5	ASSRDWISGGARETQY
TRBD2	-	TRBV15	TRBJ2-3	ATSRKRTSGGGTDTQY
-	once	TRBV4-3	TRBJ2-7	ASSQGRGTYEQY
-	-	TRBV7-2	TRBJ2-1	ASSPQGTYNEQF
-	-	TRBV2	TRBJ2-2	ASRTYTGELF
TRBD1	once	TRBV28	TRBJ2-7	ASSLVTGEGYEQY
-	-	TRBV29-1	TRBJ2-7	SVRGGSGLSSYEQY
TRBD1	-	TRBV7-2	TRBJ2-3	ASSPRTGWGTDTQY
-	-	TRBV30	TRBJ1-2	AWGKGGDIYGYT
-	few	TRBV7-2	TRBJ1-1	ASSFLMGTEAF
-	-	TRBV29-1	TRBJ1-2	SVGGVNGYT
TRBD2	-	TRBV7-9	TRBJ2-7	ASSLASGGRSSYEQY